This T cell receptor (beta chain) was captured in a study of blood T cell repertoires in COVID-19. Authors' data handling: Cell counts per sample came from amplifying reference gene primers. Data came from immunoSEQ multiplex PCR; TCRdb stores just in-frame clones and leaves some out. That table is the source of V, J and clone size, and D and trimming were worked out from the DNA. The table shows roughly 350,000 clones, with about 90% occurring only once. Germline-derived CDR1 and CDR2 are SGHDN and FVKESK. The CDR3 covers 14 residues. The V gene lost 0 bases and the J gene lost 9 bases, with 14 bases spanning the gap.

What was sequenced was peripheral blood. The rearrangement uses TRBV14 and TRBJ1-2, with D unclear. This clonotype was sampled from a woman aged 18-30 years who had recovered from COVID-19. The CDR3 coding sequence is TGTGCCAGCAGCCAAGATCCGGTCCCCGATCGCTACACCTTC. This codes for CASSQDPVPDRYTF. Combining the CDR3 with reference TRBV14 and TRBJ1-2 gives the whole variable domain EAGVTQFPSHSVIEKGQTVTLRCDPISGHDNLYWYRRVMGKEIKFLLHFVKESKQDESGMPNNRFLAERTGGTYSTLKVQPAELEDSGVYFCASSQDPVPDRYTFGSGTRLTVV.